Presented here are 27 T cell receptor beta chains from one specimen sequenced in a study of T cell responses to AZD1222 COVID-19 vaccine. Measured with immunoSEQ multiplex PCR; TCRdb has only the in-frame clones, and not every one. The sample lists roughly 75,000 clones, 80% to 90% occurring once. Sequencing was performed on peripheral blood, taken 28 days after the second AZD1222 dose. Receptor source: an adult who received the AZD1222 COVID-19 vaccine.

This chain joins TRBV27 and TRBJ2-7; D is unclear. Trimming pared 6 bases from V and 7 bases from J, leaving 10 bases between. Germline CDR1 is MNHEY and CDR2 is SMNVEV (reference sequence). The CDR3 totals 11 residues. CDR3 sequence reads: CASRLTLEQYF. The CDR3 DNA sequence: TGTGCCAGCAGGCTGACACTAGAGCAGTACTTC.

Only a few counts were recorded for this clone. V and J are TRBV6-4 and TRBJ1-2; unclear D gene. V lost 1 base to trimming and J lost 2 bases, with 8 bases between them. The CDR3 length is 14 residues. CDR1 is MRHNA, CDR2 SNTAGT, per germline. The CDR3, as DNA: TGTGCCAGCAGTGACTGTCCAGCGAACTATGGCTACACCTTC. This translates into CASSDCPANYGYTF.

This chain connects TRBV2 to TRBJ2-5; D is perhaps TRBD2 (7 bases). The CDR3 contains 14 residues. V dropped 6 bases and J dropped 5 bases, with 16 bases sitting between them. Germline V gene data show CDR1 as SNHLY and CDR2 as FYNNEI. The CDR3 here is CASRRSGGLETQYF. Here the CDR3 DNA reads TGTGCCAGCAGAAGGTCGGGGGGCCTTGAGACCCAGTACTTC.

The CDR3 nucleotides are TGTGCCAGCCCGGGACCGTCTGGCGGCTACACCTTC. Protein sequence: CASPGPSGGYTF. This chain uses TRBV5-4 with TRBJ1-2; TRBD1 is a possible D gene (5 bases). Germline-derived CDR1 and CDR2 are SGHNT and YYREEE (reference sequence). CDR3 size: 12 residues. The ends were cut back, 7 bases at V and 8 bases at J, with 15 bases in the middle.

V and J are TRBV5-6 and TRBJ1-1, with D uncertain. CDR1 and CDR2 from the germline V gene are SGHDT and YYEEEE. The V end lost 0 bases, the J end lost 8 bases, and 8 bases lay between the germline ends. The CDR3 consists of 12 residues. The CDR3 protein is CASSLGRIEAFF. CDR3 in DNA: TGTGCCAGCAGCTTGGGGCGTATAGAAGCTTTCTTT.

The chain couples TRBV6-1 to TRBJ1-2; TRBD1 aligns across 8 bases. CDR3 length equals 14 residues. The junction had 6 bases not matched to a gene; V was cut back by 3 bases and J by 6 bases. Per the germline V gene, CDR1 is MNHNS and CDR2 is SASEGT. CDR3 region: CASSEQGAADGYTF. In DNA form, the CDR3 reads TGTGCCAGCAGTGAGCAGGGGGCAGCTGATGGCTACACCTTC.

The chain has TRBV7-2 and TRBJ2-7; 9 bases are shared with TRBD2. The trim removed 6 bases at V and 3 bases at J, leaving 12 bases unmatched. The CDR3 consists of 16 residues. Looked up from germline, CDR1 is SGHTA and CDR2 is FQGNSA. CDR3 protein: CASSPPTSGRGYEQYF. The CDR3 DNA follows: TGTGCCAGCAGTCCCCCTACTAGCGGGCGGGGCTACGAGCAGTACTTC.

The chain uses TRBV12-3 or TRBV12-4 and TRBJ1-2, with 7 nucleotides matching TRBD1. The length of the CDR3 is 12 residues. The ends lost 6 bases at V and 7 bases at J; junction bases unmatched: 5. The CDR3 here is CASSSQGFGYTF. The DNA of the CDR3 is TGTGCCAGCAGCTCACAGGGGTTTGGCTACACCTTC.

The V gene is TRBV5-1, the J gene TRBJ1-2; D unresolved. This CDR3 is built from 13 residues. Trimming took 4 bases from V and 8 from J, leaving 15 bases between them. Germline V lookup: CDR1 SGHRS, CDR2 YFSETQ. CDR3 DNA: TGCGCCAGCAGCGGACGCGGGGTTTACGGCTACACCTTC. Its translation: CASSGRGVYGYTF.

The J gene is TRBJ2-5, the V gene TRBV19, with 10 bases lining up with TRBD1. Germline CDR1 LNHDA, CDR2 SQIVND (reference sequence). V lost 6 bases and J lost 5; bases outside the gene matches: 6. The CDR3 contains 14 residues. This CDR3 reads CASSRQGALETQYF. CDR3 in DNA: TGTGCCAGTAGCAGACAGGGGGCTTTGGAGACCCAGTACTTC.

The chain links TRBV30 to TRBJ1-4; TRBD1 is a possible D gene (6 bases). V gave up 2 bases and J gave up 8 bases, with 18 bases separating them. Germline CDR1 is GTSNPN and CDR2 is SVGIG (reference sequence). CDR3 length: 15 residues. DNA for the CDR3: TGTGCCTGGAGTCCGGGACAAGGGGACGGAGAAAAACTGTTTTTT. This gives the protein CAWSPGQGDGEKLFF.

The chain links TRBV30 to TRBJ1-2, with 7 nucleotides matching TRBD1. Per the germline V gene, CDR1 is GTSNPN and CDR2 is SVGIG (reference sequence). Trimming took 4 bases from V and 5 from J; bases not matched to a gene: 7. The CDR3 is made up of 13 amino acids. The CDR3 DNA reads TGTGCCTGGACAGGGGGGCTGTCGTATGGCTACACCTTC. Protein product: CAWTGGLSYGYTF.

The V and J genes are TRBV5-6 and TRBJ2-2, with D perhaps given as TRBD1 or TRBD2 (5 bases each). Germline V gives CDR1 SGHDT, CDR2 YYEEEE. V was trimmed by 0 bases and J by 6 bases, leaving 15 bases between them. The CDR3 has 16 amino acids. The CDR3 loop is CASSLVVVGDAGELFF. Written as DNA, the CDR3 is TGTGCCAGCAGCTTGGTTGTTGTGGGGGACGCCGGGGAGCTGTTTTTT.

CDR3 protein: CSVEVDWSRGKLFF. CDR3 nucleotide sequence: TGCAGCGTTGAAGTCGATTGGTCAAGGGGAAAACTGTTTTTT. This chain joins TRBV29-1 and TRBJ1-4; D perhaps matches TRBD1 (5 bases). The CDR3 is 14 amino acids. CDR1 SQVTM and CDR2 ANQGSEA come from the germline V gene. With 1 base removed from V and 10 bases from J, the gap between germline ends came to 16 bases.

The V and J genes are TRBV30 and TRBJ1-1, with 10 positions matching TRBD1. V lost 3 bases and J lost 5; bases outside the gene matches: 3. Looked up from germline, CDR1 is GTSNPN and CDR2 is SVGIG (reference sequence). This CDR3 comprises 13 residues. CDR3 in DNA: TGTGCCTGGAGAGGGACAGGGGAGACTGAAGCTTTCTTT. Residues: CAWRGTGETEAFF.

The chain uses TRBV4-3 and TRBJ1-4; D ambiguous. The CDR3 sequence is 13 residues long. Germline V gene data show CDR1 as LGHNA and CDR2 as YSLEER. Trimming left V 3 bases short and J 11 bases short, with 13 bases between. The CDR3 DNA sequence: TGCGCCAGCAGCCATTTGACCGATGCTAAACTGTTTTTT. Amino acids: CASSHLTDAKLFF.

The chain is built from TRBV28 and TRBJ2-3, with D tentatively TRBD1 (6 bases). The CDR3 length is 14 residues. V gave up 10 bases and J gave up 2 bases, with 16 bases separating them. Germline loops: CDR1 MDHEN, CDR2 SYDVKM. The CDR3 nucleotides are TGTGCCACTTCGGTAGGGGGAGACACAGATACGCAGTATTTT. It translates to CATSVGGDTDTQYF.

This clone appeared once. V and J are TRBV3-1 (or the pseudogene TRBV3-2) and TRBJ1-1; D is ambiguous. The CDR3 totals 12 residues. Germline CDR1 LGHDT, CDR2 YNNKEL (reference sequence). V gave up 3 bases and J gave up 4 bases, with 6 bases separating them. The DNA for the CDR3 is TGTGCCAGCAGCCAGACCCCCACTGAAGCTTTCTTT. It translates to CASSQTPTEAFF.

V is TRBV15 and J is TRBJ1-3; D may be TRBD1 (5 bases). V shed 1 base and J shed 4 bases, with 8 bases lying between them. This CDR3 is 14 amino acids long. Per germline, CDR1 LNHNV and CDR2 YYDKDF (reference sequence). The CDR3 sequence: CATSRAGVGNTIYF. The CDR3 bases are TGTGCCACCAGCAGAGCGGGGGTCGGAAACACCATATATTTT.

The gene calls are TRBV4-3 and TRBJ1-5; tentative D call: TRBD1 (5 bases). V lost 0 bases to trimming and J lost 2 bases, with 11 bases between them. The CDR3 consists of 16 residues. CDR1 LGHNA and CDR2 YSLEER come from the germline V gene. The CDR3 DNA reads as TGCGCCAGCAGCCAAGACGGGGGAGGGGGCAATCAGCCCCAGCATTTT. Its translation: CASSQDGGGGNQPQHF.

This chain links TRBV11-3 with TRBJ1-1; unclear D gene. The V and J ends lost 1 base and 1 base respectively, with 19 bases between them. The CDR3 contains 18 residues. Germline V gene sequence: CDR1 SGHNT, CDR2 YENEEA. The CDR3 DNA is TGTGCCAGCAGCTTAGTATCTCCTGAGAGTGGGAAGAACACTGAAGCTTTCTTT. It translates to CASSLVSPESGKNTEAFF.

The V and J genes are TRBV12-3 or TRBV12-4 and TRBJ1-2; D unclear. CDR3 size: 12 residues. V lost 4 bases and J lost 8, with 11 bases in between. CDR3 sequence (DNA): TGTGCCAGCAGTTCGGGCCCCCGGGGCTACACCTTC. It translates to CASSSGPRGYTF.

The chain has TRBV7-2 and TRBJ2-5, with 9 bases matching TRBD2. The CDR3 sequence is 16 residues long. In germline, CDR1 is SGHTA, CDR2 FQGNSA. Losses at the gene ends were 1 base for V and 6 bases for J; bases not matched to a gene: 9. The DNA of the CDR3 is TGTGCCAGCAGCTTAGTTGGCGGGGGGGCCGGAAAGACCCAGTACTTC. Translating gives CASSLVGGGAGKTQYF.

The chain has TRBV30 and TRBJ1-5; D is possibly TRBD1 (5 bases). The CDR3 is 15 amino acids. Between the trimmed V and J ends, which lost 3 bases and 7 bases, there was a span of 19 bases. Per germline, CDR1 GTSNPN and CDR2 SVGIG (reference sequence). CDR3 sequence: CAWSPVGVQSQPQHF. CDR3 bases: TGTGCCTGGAGCCCGGTGGGGGTACAAAGCCAGCCCCAGCATTTT.

The CDR3 sequence: CSATVYEQYF. CDR3 bases: TGCAGTGCCACAGTCTACGAGCAGTACTTC. The chain combines TRBV20-1 with TRBJ2-7; D not resolved. Germline CDR1 and CDR2: DFQATT and SNEGSKA (reference sequence). Trimming took off 6 bases at V and 3 bases at J, with 6 bases between the two ends. This CDR3 spans 10 amino acids.

There are a few counts of this clone. The chain is built from TRBV19 and TRBJ1-5; no definite D call. CDR1 and CDR2 (germline): LNHDA, SQIVND (reference sequence). The ends were cut back, 5 bases at V and 1 base at J, with 6 bases in the middle. The CDR3 sequence is 13 residues long. The CDR3 region is CASSFGSNQPQHF. CDR3 sequence (DNA): TGTGCCAGTAGTTTCGGCAGCAATCAGCCCCAGCATTTT.

This chain connects TRBV24-1 to TRBJ2-1; D is possibly TRBD1 or TRBD2 (5 bases each). The CDR3 is 15 amino acids. V was clipped by 4 bases and J by 6 bases, with 15 bases between them. Germline assignment: CDR1 KGHDR and CDR2 SFDVKD. The CDR3 sequence is CATSDPNVGRNEQFF. The CDR3 DNA is TGTGCCACCAGTGACCCCAACGTGGGACGCAATGAGCAGTTCTTC.